The 31 T cell receptor beta chains given below trace back to one sample, sequenced in a study of CD8+CD57+ T cells in acquired aplastic anemia. The sequenced patients had an expansion of CD8+CD57+ cells seen by flow cytometry. Genomic DNA was employed as the template in profiling TCR beta VDJ and CDR3. In TCRdb, the reads were re-called with MiXCR into one record per CDR3 protein. The repertoire holds 220,000 or so distinct CDR3 sequences, with more than 55% as singletons. Sequencing was performed on sorted CD4+, CD8+, or CD8+CD57+ T cells (not recorded which) from PBMCs. The receptors shown here come from a human donor with aplastic anemia.

This clonotype was observed a handful of times. The V call is TRBV2, the J call TRBJ2-7; TRBD1 is a possible D gene (6 bases). There are 12 residues in the CDR3. CDR1 and CDR2 from the germline V gene are SNHLY and FYNNEI. V was pared by 6 bases and J by 6 bases, with 12 bases between. In nucleotides, the CDR3 is TGTGCCAGCAGCCCCCAGGGGACCGAGCAGTACTTC. Protein product: CASSPQGTEQYF.

This chain connects TRBV19 to TRBJ2-1; weak D call: TRBD2 (6 bases). The CDR3 covers 14 residues. Trimming took off 0 bases at V and 8 bases at J, with 11 bases between the two ends. The V gene's germline CDR1 is LNHDA and CDR2 SQIVND (reference sequence). The CDR3 nucleotides are TGTGCCAGTAGTATAGAGTCTCCGGGGGATGAGCAGTTCTTC. It encodes CASSIESPGDEQFF.

This clonotype was counted between two and nine times. V is TRBV5-1 and J is TRBJ2-3; TRBD2 is a possible D gene (6 bases). The CDR3 spans 14 residues. Per the germline V gene, CDR1 is SGHRS and CDR2 is YFSETQ. Trimming pared 3 bases from V and 10 bases from J, leaving 18 bases between. CDR3 bases: TGCGCCAGCAGCTACGACGGAACTAGCATGGCGCAGTATTTT. Protein: CASSYDGTSMAQYF.

This clonotype was counted many times. This rearrangement joins TRBV7-2 to TRBJ1-6; D unclear. The CDR3 extends over 14 amino acids. In germline, CDR1 is SGHTA, CDR2 FQGNSA. The V gene lost 8 bases and the J gene lost 9 bases, with 17 bases spanning the gap. DNA of the CDR3: TGTGCCAGCTCACGCCAGGTGCTTATTTCACCCCTCCACTTT. This sequence encodes CASSRQVLISPLHF.

Comments on this clonotype: No conserved phenylalanine or tryptophan is present at the end of the CDR3, so a read error is the likely explanation. This chain joins TRBV7-2 and TRBJ1-2; TRBD1 agrees at 10 bases. Germline lookup yields CDR1 SGHTA and CDR2 FQGNSA. The CDR3 consists of 15 residues. V lost 5 bases to trimming and J lost 6 bases; unmatched junction nucleotides: 9. The CDR3 here is CASSTRQGAKNGYTS. The CDR3 DNA follows: TGTGCCAGCAGCACCCGACAGGGGGCGAAAAATGGCTACACCTCC.

The chain carries TRBV10-3 and TRBJ2-1; either TRBD1 or TRBD2 may supply D (5 bases each). Trimming removed 8 bases from V and 8 bases from J, with 10 bases in between. Per germline, CDR1 ENHRY and CDR2 SYGVKD. The CDR3 loop spans 11 amino acids. This CDR3 reads CAIQGDDEQFF. The CDR3 DNA is TGTGCCATCCAAGGGGACGATGAGCAGTTCTTC.

Regarding this clonotype: A read error may account for a junction end that differs from germline. The rearrangement links TRBV5-1 to TRBJ2-3; TRBD2 is a possible D gene (5 bases). CDR1 and CDR2 (germline): SGHRS, YFSETQ. This CDR3 has 18 residues. The CDR3 DNA is TGCGCCAGCAGCTTGGAAGGTTTGCGGGCGCGCCTCACATATACGCAGTATTTT. Translating gives CASSLEGLRARLTYTQYF. The complete variable domain, with remaining parts taken from reference TRBV5-1 and TRBJ2-3, reads KAGVTQTPRYLIKTRGQQVTLSCSPISGHRSVSWYQQTPGQGLQFLFEYFSETQRNKGNFPGRFSGRQFSNSRSEMNVSTLELGDSALYLCASSLEGLRARLTYTQYFGPGTRLTVL.

Only a few counts were recorded for this clonotype. The V gene is TRBV7-9, the J gene TRBJ2-3, with TRBD1 identical over 7 bases. The germline V gene encodes CDR1 SEHNR and CDR2 FQNEAQ (reference sequence). The CDR3 runs to 15 residues. V gave up 3 bases and J gave up 0 bases; unmatched junction bases: 3. CDR3 coding DNA: TGTGCCAGCAGCTTGACAGGGAAAAGCACAGATACGCAGTATTTT. Encoded protein: CASSLTGKSTDTQYF.

The CDR3, as DNA: TGTGCCAGCAGCTTAGCCTCTAACTACGAGCAGTACTTC. Translating it yields CASSLASNYEQYF. This sequence joins TRBV11-2 and TRBJ2-7; no clear D. CDR1 and CDR2 (germline): SGHAT, FQNNGV. V lost 1 base and J 3 bases, leaving 7 bases between the germline ends. This CDR3 has 13 residues.

The chain joins TRBV6-6 to TRBJ1-2; tentative D call: TRBD1 (5 bases). V gave up 0 bases and J gave up 12 bases, with 14 bases separating them. This CDR3 spans 13 amino acids. Germline assignment: CDR1 MNHNY and CDR2 SVGAGI (reference sequence). CDR3 DNA sequence: TGTGCCAGCAGTTACTCGAAAGGGGAAGTCAACACCTTC. It specifies CASSYSKGEVNTF.

V is TRBV7-9 and J is TRBJ2-7, with 8 bases that match TRBD2. Looked up from germline, CDR1 is SEHNR and CDR2 is FQNEAQ (reference sequence). J lost 0 bases, V lost 5 bases, and 3 bases had no gene match. The CDR3 has 14 residues. CDR3 amino acids: CASSETSASYEQYF. Here the CDR3 DNA reads TGTGCCAGCAGCGAGACTAGCGCCTCCTACGAGCAGTACTTC. Together with reference TRBV7-9 and TRBJ2-7, the CDR3 gives the full variable domain: DTGVSQNPRHKITKRGQNVTFRCDPISEHNRLYWYRQTLGQGPEFLTYFQNEAQLEKSRLLSDRFSAERPKGSFSTLEIQRTEQGDSAMYLCASSETSASYEQYFGPGTRLTVT.

This clonotype occurred a few times. The rearrangement joins TRBV7-2 to TRBJ2-1; 8 nucleotides agree with TRBD1. The CDR3 runs 12 residues. Losses at the gene ends were 3 bases for V and 13 bases for J; bases not matched to a gene: 5. The germline CDR1 and CDR2 sequences are SGHTA and FQGNSA. The CDR3 DNA reads TGTGCCAGCAGCTTGGACAGGGTACTCCAGTTCTTC. Protein: CASSLDRVLQFF.

The chain employs TRBV2 and TRBJ2-5; D not resolved. V was cut by 2 bases and J by 5 bases, with 6 bases left in between. Germline assignment: CDR1 SNHLY and CDR2 FYNNEI. The CDR3 is 12 amino acids. CDR3 sequence (DNA): TGTGCCAGCAGTGAAAGGCGGGAGACCCAGTACTTC. Translation gives CASSERRETQYF.

As for this clonotype: A read error may account for a junction end that differs from germline. The chain recombines TRBV24-1 with TRBJ1-5; the D is unclear. Germline CDR1 and CDR2: KGHDR and SFDVKD. The CDR3 sequence is 16 residues long. CDR3: CASSYPYIQSNQPQHF. The CDR3 DNA follows: TGTGCCAGCAGTTACCCTTACATACAGAGCAATCAGCCCCAGCATTTT.

The rearrangement uses TRBV2 and TRBJ1-6, with D tentatively TRBD1 (5 bases). CDR1 is SNHLY, CDR2 FYNNEI, per germline. The CDR3 contains 12 residues. Trimming stripped 6 bases from V and 10 bases from J, with 10 bases between. The CDR3, as DNA: TGTGCCAGCAGGCAGGGTTGGTCACCCCTCCACTTT. The encoded protein is CASRQGWSPLHF.

As for this clonotype: Germline is not matched at one junction end, which may reflect a read error. The chain joins TRBV5-1 to TRBJ1-2, with a weak D call TRBD1 (5 bases). Germline values: CDR1 SGHRS, CDR2 YFSETQ. This CDR3 has 13 amino acids. The CDR3 here is CASSLAAGVAYTF. The CDR3 DNA sequence: TGTGCCAGCAGCTTGGCTGCGGGGGTTGCCTACACCTTC.

The rearrangement links TRBV24-1 to TRBJ1-1, with D possibly TRBD1 on 5 matching bases. This CDR3 comprises 12 residues. From germline, CDR1 is KGHDR and CDR2 SFDVKD. Deletions cut 5 bases from V and 9 bases from J, with 12 bases between. The CDR3 sequence is CATSVGPGKAFF. The CDR3 DNA is TGTGCCACCAGTGTGGGGCCAGGGAAAGCTTTCTTT.

This clonotype was observed many times. At one boundary the junction diverges from the germline segment, which might be a read error. The V call is TRBV5-1, the J call TRBJ2-7; TRBD2 might be the D (5 bases). Germline loops: CDR1 SGHRS, CDR2 YFSETQ. The CDR3 consists of 12 residues. The CDR3 coding sequence is TGTGCCAGCAGCTTGGCCGGGGACGAGCAGTACTTC. This codes for CASSLAGDEQYF.

In its sample, this clonotype was seen a few times. V usage is TRBV5-4 and J usage is TRBJ2-5; 8 bases map to TRBD2. V lost 4 bases to trimming and J lost 5 bases; unmatched junction nucleotides: 4. This CDR3 is built from 13 residues. Germline CDR1 and CDR2: SGHNT and YYREEE (reference sequence). The CDR3 bases are TGTGCCAGCAGCACGGGACTAGTGGAGACCCAGTACTTC. Translation: CASSTGLVETQYF.

About this clonotype itself: Here the CDR3 omits its conserved ending phenylalanine or tryptophan, so a read error is the likely source. The rearrangement links TRBV12-3 or TRBV12-4 to TRBJ1-1; D unclear. The CDR3 length is 13 residues. Trimming removed 7 bases from V and 9 bases from J, with 18 bases in between. This CDR3 reads CASNPLGLGKAFL. The CDR3 DNA reads TGTGCCAGCAACCCCCTCGGGTTAGGTAAAGCTTTCCTT.

Here the CDR3 DNA reads TGTGCCATCAGCGACAGGGGCAACGAGCAGTACTTC. Its protein is CAISDRGNEQYF. This chain connects TRBV10-3 to TRBJ2-7; 8 nucleotides line up with TRBD1. Unmatched junction bases numbered 3, after V lost 6 bases and J lost 5 bases. Looked up from germline, CDR1 is ENHRY and CDR2 is SYGVKD. CDR3 length equals 12 residues.

This chain connects TRBV25-1 to TRBJ1-1; maybe TRBD1 (5 bases). Trimming shortened V by 5 bases and J by 3 bases, and 13 bases separated the two germline ends. Germline CDR1 reads MGHDK; CDR2 reads SYGVNS. This CDR3 is 14 amino acids long. The CDR3 spells CASSTVTGHTEAFF. The CDR3 bases are TGTGCCAGCAGTACAGTGACGGGGCACACTGAAGCTTTCTTT.

The rearrangement uses TRBV29-1 and TRBJ2-7, with 9 bases matching TRBD2. The germline V gene has CDR1 SQVTM and CDR2 ANQGSEA. With 3 bases clipped from V and 3 bases from J, the junction kept 12 bases outside the gene matches. The CDR3 runs to 16 residues. Written as DNA, the CDR3 is TGCAGCGTTGATAATCCGACCGGGACTAGCAGCTACGAGCAGTACTTC. This gives the protein CSVDNPTGTSSYEQYF.

CDR3 sequence: CASSLIGTGWYGTDTQYF. As DNA, the CDR3 is TGTGCCAGCAGCTTGATCGGGACAGGGTGGTATGGCACAGATACGCAGTATTTT. The chain uses TRBV5-6 and TRBJ2-3; 9 bases map to TRBD1. This CDR3 is 18 amino acids long. V shed 1 base and J 1 base; nucleotides not matched to a gene: 10. Germline V gene lookup returns CDR1 SGHDT and CDR2 YYEEEE.

The chain links TRBV5-1 to TRBJ2-6; D may be TRBD1 (5 bases). The V and J ends lost 4 bases and 1 base respectively, with 15 bases between them. Looked up from germline, CDR1 is SGHRS and CDR2 is YFSETQ. This CDR3 has 17 amino acids. CDR3 residues: CASSQLLQGSGANVLTF. The CDR3 coding sequence is TGCGCCAGCAGCCAATTATTGCAGGGTTCTGGGGCCAACGTCCTGACTTTC.

V usage is TRBV29-1 and J usage is TRBJ1-1, with D perhaps matching TRBD1 (5 bases). CDR1 is SQVTM and CDR2 is ANQGSEA in the germline V gene. Trimming took 5 bases from V and 5 from J, leaving 12 bases between them. The CDR3 length is 12 residues. The chain's CDR3 is CSVWQGGTEAFF. CDR3 coding DNA: TGCAGCGTTTGGCAGGGAGGGACTGAAGCTTTCTTT.

This sequence joins TRBV20-1 and TRBJ2-2; TRBD2 matches at 10 bases. The CDR3 loop spans 15 amino acids. The germline V gene has CDR1 DFQATT and CDR2 SNEGSKA (reference sequence). The junction had 8 bases not matched to a gene; V was cut back by 5 bases and J by 5 bases. The CDR3 is CSASPGSGGTGELFF. The CDR3 DNA sequence: TGCAGTGCTTCCCCTGGTAGCGGGGGGACCGGGGAGCTGTTTTTT.

The V gene is TRBV7-2, the J gene TRBJ2-5; maybe TRBD2 (5 bases). The V end lost 5 bases, the J end lost 1 base, and 14 bases lay between the germline ends. The CDR3 sequence is 15 residues long. The germline gives CDR1 SGHTA, CDR2 FQGNSA. CDR3 amino acids: CASSPDFTTQETQYF. CDR3 nucleotides: TGTGCCAGCAGCCCGGACTTTACTACCCAAGAGACCCAGTACTTC.

The rearrangement links TRBV7-2 to TRBJ1-4, with no clear D. From germline, CDR1 is SGHTA and CDR2 FQGNSA. CDR3 length equals 14 residues. The germline V and J ends were trimmed by 2 bases and 3 bases, with 7 bases remaining between them. Here the CDR3 DNA reads TGTGCCAGCAGCTTAAGCCGTGCTAATGAAAAACTGTTTTTT. This codes for CASSLSRANEKLFF.

J is TRBJ2-7 and V is TRBV7-9, with 9 bases identical to TRBD2. Germline assignment: CDR1 SEHNR and CDR2 FQNEAQ (reference sequence). The CDR3 is made up of 14 amino acids. V lost 4 bases, J lost 9 bases, and 10 bases stayed unmatched. DNA of the CDR3: TGTGCCAGCAGCTCCCAGACTAGCGGAGGGACGCAGTACTTC. This codes for CASSSQTSGGTQYF.

The V and J genes are TRBV24-1 and TRBJ1-5; D is uncertain. V was cut by 4 bases and J by 6 bases, with 9 bases left in between. CDR3 size: 13 residues. Germline CDR1 and CDR2: KGHDR and SFDVKD. Here the CDR3 reads CATSERVAQPQHF. CDR3 nucleotides: TGTGCCACCAGTGAAAGGGTGGCTCAGCCCCAGCATTTT.